The entry below gives a single T cell receptor (beta chain) sequence along with its context. This clonotype has only a few counts. There is no known antigen for this receptor. The record has no base qualities; no much larger clone is one base away. Receptor libraries were prepared by RT-PCR. This sample was sequenced with an Illumina HiSeq 2500. TCRdb reanalyzed the raw reads on its own, using fastp at Q25 for trimming and MiXCR for clone calling, and kept in-frame beta chains. One record per CDR3 amino acid sequence lists the most common genes and DNA. The sample table shows around 250,000 distinct CDR3 sequences, and less than 15% are seen once. The ten biggest clones cover 7.8% of the sample. This sample is drawn from a study of response to subunit inactivated influenza vaccine (dated by TCRdb to 2017 to 2018). With regard to the full study: The study used deep quantitative T cell receptor repertoire profiling to track responses to a trivalent subunit inactivated influenza vaccine. Results and caveats for the whole study, not just this receptor: According to the authors, only a limited number of new T cells may be recruited by each seasonal influenza vaccination.

Counted from cysteine to phenylalanine, this CDR3 has 17 amino acids. Left in the record is the CDR3 DNA by itself, 51 bases read in frame from the first base. The starting material was non-naive T cells sorted from PBMCs, obtained 14 days before vaccination. In the paper's terms, the cell subset or site label means: memory T cell fraction. This chain is built from TRBV21-1 and TRBJ2-1; TRBD2 was called by the table and not checked on the DNA. TRBV21-1 is labeled a pseudogene. This receptor was obtained from a middle-aged man who received an inactivated influenza vaccine. Donor details come from another sample of the same person, matched by shared clones. At the DNA level, the sequence is TGTGCCAGCAGCACACCAAAGACTAGCGGGAGGGACAATGAGCAGTTCTTC. The resulting protein is CASSTPKTSGRDNEQFF.